This TCR beta chain was sequenced in a study of blood T cell repertoires in COVID-19. Data came from immunoSEQ multiplex PCR; TCRdb stores just in-frame clones and leaves some out. The sample shows approximately 250,000 clones, about 89% of them seen only once. With 3 bases removed from V and 0 bases from J, the gap between germline ends came to 19 bases. Germline assignment: CDR1 LGHNT and CDR2 FRNRAP. The CDR3 contains 18 residues. This TCR derives from a man in his forties with active or convalescent COVID-19. Sequenced: peripheral blood. The J gene is TRBJ2-3, the V gene TRBV12-5, with a weak D call TRBD1 (5 bases). DNA of the CDR3: TGTGCTAGTGGTTTTCTGTCGGCAGGGTCCACCAGCACAGATACGCAGTATTTT. Protein: CASGFLSAGSTSTDTQYF.